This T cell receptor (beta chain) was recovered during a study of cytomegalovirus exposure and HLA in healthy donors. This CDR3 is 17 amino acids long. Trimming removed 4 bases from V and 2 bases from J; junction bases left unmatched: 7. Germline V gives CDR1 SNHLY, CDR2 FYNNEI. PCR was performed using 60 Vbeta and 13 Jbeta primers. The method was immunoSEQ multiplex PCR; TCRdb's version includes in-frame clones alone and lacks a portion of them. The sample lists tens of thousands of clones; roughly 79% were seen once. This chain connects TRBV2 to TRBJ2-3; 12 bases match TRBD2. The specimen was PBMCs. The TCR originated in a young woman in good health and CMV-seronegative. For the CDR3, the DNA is TGTGCCAGCAGTGTAAGGACTAGCGGGACCATCACAGATACGCAGTATTTT. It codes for CASSVRTSGTITDTQYF.